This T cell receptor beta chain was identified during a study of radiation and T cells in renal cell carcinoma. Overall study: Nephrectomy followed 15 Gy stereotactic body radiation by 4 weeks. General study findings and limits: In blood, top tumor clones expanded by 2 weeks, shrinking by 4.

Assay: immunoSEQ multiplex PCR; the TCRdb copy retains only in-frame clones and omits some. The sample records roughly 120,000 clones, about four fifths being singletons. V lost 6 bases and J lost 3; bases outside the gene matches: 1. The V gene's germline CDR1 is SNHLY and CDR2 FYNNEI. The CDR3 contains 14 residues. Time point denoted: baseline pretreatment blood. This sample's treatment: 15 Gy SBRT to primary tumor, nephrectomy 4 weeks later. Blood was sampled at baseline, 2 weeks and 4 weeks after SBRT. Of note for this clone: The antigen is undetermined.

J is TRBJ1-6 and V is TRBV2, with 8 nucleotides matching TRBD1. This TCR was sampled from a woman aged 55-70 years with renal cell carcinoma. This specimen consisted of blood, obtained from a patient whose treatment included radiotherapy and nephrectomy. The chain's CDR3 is CASRGTGYNSPLHF. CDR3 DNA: TGTGCCAGCAGGGGGACAGGCTATAATTCACCCCTCCACTTT.